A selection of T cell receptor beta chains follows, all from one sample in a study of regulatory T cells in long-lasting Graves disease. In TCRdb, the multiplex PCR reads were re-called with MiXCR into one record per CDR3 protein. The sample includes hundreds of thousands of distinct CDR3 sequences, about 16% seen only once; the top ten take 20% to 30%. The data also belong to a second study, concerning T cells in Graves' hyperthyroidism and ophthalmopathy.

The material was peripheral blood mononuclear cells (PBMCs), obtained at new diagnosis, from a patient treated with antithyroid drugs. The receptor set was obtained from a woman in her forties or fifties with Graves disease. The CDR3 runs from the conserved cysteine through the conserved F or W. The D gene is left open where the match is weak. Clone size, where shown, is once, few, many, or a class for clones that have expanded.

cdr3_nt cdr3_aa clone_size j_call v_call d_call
TGCGCCAGCAGCCAAGAATTGTATCAATTTATGGGAGCAAGAAGGGAGACCCAGTACTTC CASSQELYQFMGARRETQYF . TRBJ2-5 TRBV4-1 .
TGCAGTGCTAAAGGGACTAGCGGGGGAAGCAATGAGCAGTTCTTC CSAKGTSGGSNEQFF many TRBJ2-1 TRBV20-1 TRBD2
TGTGCCAGCAGTACCCAGGGTGTGGACACTGAAGCTTTCTTT CASSTQGVDTEAFF many TRBJ1-1 TRBV28 .
TGTGCCAGTAGTATGGGGACGGGCTATGGCTACACCTTC CASSMGTGYGYTF . TRBJ1-2 TRBV19 .
TGTGCCAGTAGTATTGTGGCCCCGGAGGCCTATGGCTACACCTTC CASSIVAPEAYGYTF . TRBJ1-2 TRBV19 .
TGTGCCAGCAGCCAAGGTCAGGAAAATTCACCCCTCCACTTT CASSQGQENSPLHF many TRBJ1-6 TRBV3-1 .
TGTGCCAGCGAGGGACTAGCAGTCACCGGGGAGCTGTTTTTT CASEGLAVTGELFF . TRBJ2-2 TRBV2 TRBD2
TGTGCCACCGGGGATGAGAACAATCAGCCCCAGCATTTT CATGDENNQPQHF many TRBJ1-5 TRBV24-1 .
TGTGCCAGCAGTCCAGTCCCAGATACGCAGTATTTT CASSPVPDTQYF few TRBJ2-3 TRBV6-1 .
TGTGCCAGCAGCTTAGGAACTTACGAGCAGTACTTC CASSLGTYEQYF many TRBJ2-7 TRBV11-2 .
TGCGCCAGCAGCTTGGGGTCAGGGGCGGTTTACGAGCAGTACTTC CASSLGSGAVYEQYF . TRBJ2-7 TRBV5-1 .
TGTGCCAGCAGCGTTAGCGGGGGTCCTTACAATGAGCAGTTCTTC CASSVSGGPYNEQFF . TRBJ2-1 TRBV6-4 TRBD2
TGTGCCACCCTATCACAGACCGAGCAGTTCTTC CATLSQTEQFF . TRBJ2-1 TRBV27 .
TGTGCCAGCAGCGACGGGACCGTCGAAGCTTTCTTT CASSDGTVEAFF many TRBJ1-1 TRBV11-2 .
TGTGCCAGCGGCCAGTGGAGCTCTGGAAACACCATATATTTT CASGQWSSGNTIYF . TRBJ1-3 TRBV6-1 .
TGTGCCAGCAGCTTGGAGTCTGGGAACTACAATGAGCAGTTCTTC CASSLESGNYNEQFF few TRBJ2-1 TRBV5-4 .
TGTGCCAGCAGTTTAAGCGGGGGGGTCTATGAGCAGTTCTTC CASSLSGGVYEQFF many TRBJ2-1 TRBV12-3/TRBV12-4 TRBD2
TGCAGTGCAAGAGAGGGACGTTCACCCCTCCACTTT CSAREGRSPLHF few TRBJ1-6 TRBV20-1 .
TGTGCCAGCAGCTTAGGACTAGCGGGGAGATACAATGAGCAGTTCTTC CASSLGLAGRYNEQFF . TRBJ2-1 TRBV11-2 TRBD2
TGTGCCAGCAGCCCGGCAGGGGTGGTCTACGAGCAGTACTTC CASSPAGVVYEQYF many TRBJ2-7 TRBV7-6 .
TGTGCCAGTCGAAACGAGGTTTGGAATGAGCAGTTCTTC CASRNEVWNEQFF . TRBJ2-1 TRBV19 .
TGCGCCAGCACGAGGACAGGGGGCTCGACTACCTACGAGCAGTACTTC CASTRTGGSTTYEQYF many TRBJ2-7 TRBV5-1 TRBD1
TGTGCCAGCAGTTTAAGGGGTTTTGGGTATGGCTACACCTTC CASSLRGFGYGYTF many TRBJ1-2 TRBV12-3/TRBV12-4 .
TGTGCCAGTGAGGGGGCCAACTATGGCTACACCTTC CASEGANYGYTF few TRBJ1-2 TRBV19 TRBD1
TGTGCCTGGAACCCCGGGGGCTATGGCTACACCTTC CAWNPGGYGYTF many TRBJ1-2 TRBV30 .
TGCAGCGTTGGAGTGAGGGATGAAAGGGACACTGAAGCTTTCTTT CSVGVRDERDTEAFF many TRBJ1-1 TRBV29-1 .
TGTGCCAGCTCACCACTGCTAGCGCCGATGTGGTATTTT CASSPLLAPMWYF many TRBJ2-3 TRBV18 .
TGTGCCAGCTCACCTGAAGGCCACGGTGAGGCTTTCTTT CASSPEGHGEAFF many TRBJ1-1 TRBV18 .
TGTGCCAGCAGTGGGACAGGGTCGTACGAGCAGTACTTC CASSGTGSYEQYF many TRBJ2-7 TRBV6-2/TRBV6-3 TRBD1
TGTGCCTGTCAGGGTAGTGACTACGAGCAGTACTTC CACQGSDYEQYF few TRBJ2-7 TRBV30 .
TGTGCCACCAGTGATACCGGGGAGGATGTACAAGCTTTCTTT CATSDTGEDVQAFF . TRBJ1-1 TRBV24-1 .
TGTGCCAGCAGTCTCCATAGAGGCCAGACGAACACCGGGGAGCTGTTTTTT CASSLHRGQTNTGELFF few TRBJ2-2 TRBV12-3/TRBV12-4 .
TGTGCCAGCAGTCCCGAAGCCTCTGGAAACACCATATATTTT CASSPEASGNTIYF few TRBJ1-3 TRBV7-6 .
TGTGCCAGCAGTTTGAGGAGCGGGGGATTCAACGGGGAGCTGTTTTTT CASSLRSGGFNGELFF many TRBJ2-2 TRBV28 TRBD2
TGTGCCAGCGCCCGACAGGGGGCATTTGCTGGAAACACCATATATTTT CASARQGAFAGNTIYF . TRBJ1-3 TRBV6-1 TRBD1
TGTGCCAGTAGTAGGGACGGAATGAACTATGGCTACACCTTC CASSRDGMNYGYTF . TRBJ1-2 TRBV19 .
TGTGCCAGCTCACTCGGGGGGAGGTCACCCCTCCACTTT CASSLGGRSPLHF many TRBJ1-6 TRBV18 .
TGTGCCAGCAGTGAAACCCCTCGTAATTATGGCTACACCTTC CASSETPRNYGYTF many TRBJ1-2 TRBV2 .
TGTGCCAGCAGCTCTCAGGGGAGCTCCTATAATTCACCCCTCCACTTT CASSSQGSSYNSPLHF . TRBJ1-6 TRBV3-1 .
TGCGCCAGCAGCTTGCAGGGGCTCCACGAGCAGTACTTC CASSLQGLHEQYF . TRBJ2-7 TRBV5-1 .
TGTGCCAGCAGTGAAGCGGGAGGGGGTACTAATGAAAAACTGTTTTTT CASSEAGGGTNEKLFF few TRBJ1-4 TRBV6-1 .
TGTGCCAGCAGCTCGGACAGGGTAGCCTACGAGCAGTACTTC CASSSDRVAYEQYF many TRBJ2-7 TRBV6-1 TRBD1
TGTGCCAGCAGTTACTTTTTACCGGGACAGGGTAAAAAGACCCAGTACTTC CASSYFLPGQGKKTQYF . TRBJ2-5 TRBV6-2/TRBV6-3 TRBD1
TGTGCCAGCAGCCAAGTGGCGGGGCTCACAGATACGCAGTATTTT CASSQVAGLTDTQYF many TRBJ2-3 TRBV3-1 .
TGTGCCAGCAGTGGAACTATTGAAAAACTGTTTTTT CASSGTIEKLFF few TRBJ1-4 TRBV2 .
TGTGCCATCACCTCGACAGGGAGCTCCTACGAGCAGTACTTC CAITSTGSSYEQYF . TRBJ2-7 TRBV10-3 TRBD1
TGTGCCAGCAGCTACCGGGACAGCAACACCTACGAGCAGTACTTC CASSYRDSNTYEQYF many TRBJ2-7 TRBV7-9 TRBD1
TGCGCCAGCAGCCAAGACGGACAGGGTAATGAAAAACTGTTTTTT CASSQDGQGNEKLFF few TRBJ1-4 TRBV5-1 TRBD1
TGCAGTGCTAGCCAAGGTACAGGGAGCAATCAGCCCCAGCATTTT CSASQGTGSNQPQHF . TRBJ1-5 TRBV20-1 .
TGTGCCACCAGGACAGGGGCAGATACGCAGTATTTT CATRTGADTQYF . TRBJ2-3 TRBV19 TRBD1
TGTGCCAGCAGCTCGGGACTAGCTCTGAACAATGAGCAGTTCTTC CASSSGLALNNEQFF . TRBJ2-1 TRBV27 TRBD2
TGTGCCAGCCGGCCGCCGAGCTCCTACAATGAGCAGTTCTTC CASRPPSSYNEQFF many TRBJ2-1 TRBV11-2 .
TGTGCCAGTAGTCCGCGGACAGGGGAGGGATGGGGCAATCAGCCCCAGCATTTT CASSPRTGEGWGNQPQHF . TRBJ1-5 TRBV19 TRBD1
TGTGCCAGCAGCTTGGGGGGGACAGGGATGAACACCGGGGAGCTGTTTTTT CASSLGGTGMNTGELFF many TRBJ2-2 TRBV7-9 TRBD1
TGTGCCAGCAGCCCCGTAGGGGGCAATCCCTGGAGTGGCTACACCTTC CASSPVGGNPWSGYTF few TRBJ1-2 TRBV6-2/TRBV6-3 TRBD1